A single sample is the source of the 24 T cell receptor beta chains below, sequenced in a study of OX40 agonist ivuxolimab in advanced cancers. Method: immunoSEQ multiplex PCR; TCRdb's copy keeps in-frame clones and lacks some. The sample carries tens of thousands of clones, 80% to 90% recorded once. Material: CD4+ or CD8+ T cells sorted from blood, obtained in a trial of the OX40 agonist ivuxolimab. The receptors come from an adult with an advanced solid tumor such as melanoma, head and neck, liver or kidney cancer.

The chain recombines TRBV11-3 with TRBJ2-7; D is possibly TRBD1 or TRBD2 (6 bases each). The length of the CDR3 is 14 residues. Trimming took 7 bases from V and 3 from J, leaving 16 bases between them. Germline CDR1 and CDR2: SGHNT and YENEEA. The CDR3 is CASTQDGGGYEQYF. The DNA for the CDR3 is TGTGCCAGCACCCAAGATGGAGGGGGCTACGAGCAGTACTTC.

The V call is TRBV6-1, the J call TRBJ1-4; D not resolved. This CDR3 is built from 10 residues. Trimming left V 8 bases short and J 10 bases short, with 8 bases between. The germline V gene has CDR1 MNHNS and CDR2 SASEGT. CDR3 region: CASLEGKLFF. The DNA for the CDR3 is TGTGCCAGCCTGGAGGGAAAACTGTTTTTT.

J is TRBJ2-3 and V is TRBV15; D may match TRBD1 or TRBD2 (5 bases each). Germline assignment: CDR1 LNHNV and CDR2 YYDKDF (reference sequence). This CDR3 region has 14 residues. Trimming pared 1 base from V and 5 bases from J, leaving 10 bases between. The CDR3 protein is CATSRGGGGDTQYF. The CDR3 DNA is TGTGCCACCAGCAGAGGAGGTGGGGGAGATACGCAGTATTTT.

The chain joins TRBV11-3 to TRBJ2-4, with D maybe TRBD2 (6 bases). CDR1 SGHNT and CDR2 YENEEA come from the germline V gene. CDR3 size: 15 residues. V gave up 0 bases and J gave up 6 bases, with 12 bases separating them. The CDR3 spells CASSLDRVSGNIQYF. The CDR3 DNA sequence: TGTGCCAGCAGCTTAGATCGGGTTAGCGGAAACATTCAGTACTTC.

J is TRBJ1-1 and V is TRBV10-3; tentative D call: TRBD1 (6 bases). CDR1 ENHRY and CDR2 SYGVKD come from the germline V gene. Trimming removed 8 bases from V and 1 base from J, with 14 bases in between. The CDR3 consists of 14 residues. The CDR3 protein is CAISKGGQNTEAFF. CDR3 bases: TGTGCCATCTCCAAAGGGGGGCAGAACACTGAAGCTTTCTTT.

The genes are TRBV6-5 and TRBJ1-2; 10 bases line up with TRBD1. Losses at the gene ends were 5 bases for V and 3 bases for J; bases not matched to a gene: 3. The CDR3 spans 14 residues. Germline V gene lookup returns CDR1 MNHEY and CDR2 SVGAGI. The DNA of the CDR3 is TGTGCCAGCAGTCCCGGGACAGGGGACTATGGCTACACCTTC. Translating it yields CASSPGTGDYGYTF.

V and J are TRBV5-1 and TRBJ2-3, with a weak D call TRBD2 (6 bases). The CDR3 sequence is 16 residues long. In germline, CDR1 is SGHRS, CDR2 YFSETQ. With 1 base removed from V and 0 bases from J, the gap between germline ends came to 12 bases. The CDR3 region has the DNA TGCGCCAGCAGCTTGACGGCCGGGACTAGCACAGATACGCAGTATTTT. Translated, it gives CASSLTAGTSTDTQYF.

The V gene is TRBV28, the J gene TRBJ1-2; perhaps TRBD1 as D (5 bases). The CDR3 length is 13 residues. V gave up 5 bases and J gave up 7 bases, with 14 bases separating them. Germline lookup yields CDR1 MDHEN and CDR2 SYDVKM. CDR3: CASSRSGHSGYTF. The CDR3 nucleotides read TGTGCCAGCAGTCGCTCAGGGCATTCTGGCTACACCTTC.

J is TRBJ1-2 and V is TRBV7-3; unclear D gene. Germline assignment: CDR1 SGHTA and CDR2 FQGTGA. CDR3 length equals 15 residues. The germline V and J ends were trimmed by 2 bases and 4 bases, with 14 bases remaining between them. In DNA, the CDR3 is TGTGCCAGCAGCTTAGAAGTCGGGCCTTCCTATGGCTACACCTTC. This sequence encodes CASSLEVGPSYGYTF.

This chain joins TRBV6-6 and TRBJ2-5; weak D call: TRBD2 (6 bases). Germline lookup yields CDR1 MNHNY and CDR2 SVGAGI (reference sequence). V was clipped by 6 bases and J by 0 bases, with 14 bases between them. CDR3 size: 15 residues. Here the CDR3 DNA reads TGTGCCAGCAGCCTAGGAGGGCGGAACCAAGAGACCCAGTACTTC. Protein sequence: CASSLGGRNQETQYF.

The genes are TRBV29-1 and TRBJ1-4; D is perhaps TRBD1 (6 bases). V lost 5 bases and J lost 6, with 13 bases in between. The CDR3 spans 13 residues. Germline CDR1 and CDR2: SQVTM and ANQGSEA. The CDR3 spells CSVRSPGDEKLFF. The CDR3 DNA is TGCAGCGTTAGAAGTCCAGGGGATGAAAAACTGTTTTTT.

This clone was seen once. The chain recombines TRBV27 with TRBJ1-1; maybe TRBD1 (6 bases). CDR1 is MNHEY, CDR2 SMNVEV, per germline (reference sequence). Trimming cost V 5 bases and J 10 bases, with 17 bases left between them. The CDR3 is 13 amino acids. For the CDR3, the DNA is TGTGCCAGCAGTACCACAGGGTCAATTGGAGCTTTCTTT. Translation gives CASSTTGSIGAFF.

The chain combines TRBV6-5 with TRBJ1-1; 9 nucleotides match TRBD1. The CDR3 has 15 amino acids. Germline-derived CDR1 and CDR2 are MNHEY and SVGAGI. V lost 5 bases, J lost 5 bases, and 9 bases stayed unmatched. The CDR3 DNA reads TGTGCCAGCAGTCCAGGGACAGGGTTAGAGACTGAAGCTTTCTTT. It encodes CASSPGTGLETEAFF.

The chain uses TRBV10-3 and TRBJ2-5, with TRBD2 matching over 15 bases. V lost 8 bases and J lost 7; bases outside the gene matches: 11. Germline V lookup: CDR1 ENHRY, CDR2 SYGVKD. The CDR3 is 16 amino acids. CDR3 nucleotides: TGTGCCATCCAGGGCTCTACGGGACTAGCGGGGGGGACCCAGTACTTC. Translation gives CAIQGSTGLAGGTQYF.

V gene TRBV5-1 combines with J gene TRBJ1-6; D possibly corresponds to TRBD1 (6 bases). V was clipped by 0 bases and J by 0 bases, with 10 bases between them. Germline CDR1 is SGHRS and CDR2 is YFSETQ. The length of the CDR3 is 17 residues. As DNA, the CDR3 is TGCGCCAGCAGCTTGGGGACAGCAGACTCCTATAATTCACCCCTCCACTTT. Translated: CASSLGTADSYNSPLHF.

The table lists this clone with a count of one. The V call is TRBV7-9, the J call TRBJ1-2, with D unclear. The CDR3 has 15 amino acids. V lost 0 bases, J lost 5 bases, and 13 bases lay in between. CDR1 SEHNR and CDR2 FQNEAQ come from the germline V gene (reference sequence). CDR3 loop: CASSLAAQRSYGYTF. The CDR3 DNA sequence: TGTGCCAGCAGCTTAGCGGCCCAACGCAGTTATGGCTACACCTTC.

This clone was found a few times. The CDR3 region has the DNA TGCGCCAGCAGTGAGTCGACAGGGACTGGCTACACCTTC. As protein: CASSESTGTGYTF. The rearrangement links TRBV10-2 to TRBJ1-2; TRBD1 matches at 7 bases. V lost 0 bases to trimming and J lost 7 bases; unmatched junction nucleotides: 2. The CDR3 contains 13 residues. CDR1 is WSHSY, CDR2 SAAADI, per germline.

Turning to this clone: At the DNA level, this CDR3 is encoded by other sequences in the same sample as well. The rearrangement links TRBV5-1 to TRBJ1-2; maybe TRBD1 (5 bases). V dropped 0 bases and J dropped 5 bases, with 8 bases sitting between them. This CDR3 spans 13 amino acids. Germline CDR1 and CDR2: SGHRS and YFSETQ. The CDR3 protein is CASSLAQGYGYTF. In DNA form, the CDR3 reads TGCGCCAGCAGCTTGGCGCAGGGTTATGGCTACACCTTC.

The chain recombines TRBV12-5 with TRBJ2-1, with D possibly matching TRBD2 (5 bases). CDR1 is LGHNT and CDR2 is FRNRAP in the germline V gene. CDR3 length: 14 amino acids. The V and J ends lost 1 base and 9 bases respectively, with 13 bases between them. CDR3 DNA sequence: TGTGCTAGTGGTTTGGGAGAGGGTAATGGTGAGCAGTTCTTC. Translation: CASGLGEGNGEQFF.

This chain links TRBV9 with TRBJ2-3; tentatively, D is TRBD1 (6 bases). The CDR3 spans 13 residues. Trimming removed 6 bases from V and 1 base from J, with 9 bases in between. Germline V gene lookup returns CDR1 SGDLS and CDR2 YYNGEE. The CDR3 sequence is CASNRQGTDTQYF. In nucleotides, the CDR3 is TGTGCCAGCAACCGACAGGGCACAGATACGCAGTATTTT. The variable domain in full, completed from reference TRBV9 and TRBJ2-3, reads DSGVTQTPKHLITATGQRVTLRCSPRSGDLSVYWYQQSLDQGLQFLIQYYNGEERAKGNILERFSAQQFPDLHSELNLSSLELGDSALYFCASNRQGTDTQYFGPGTRLTVL.

The chain combines TRBV29-1 with TRBJ2-7; weak D call: TRBD1 (6 bases). CDR1 is SQVTM, CDR2 ANQGSEA, per germline. The CDR3 is made up of 13 amino acids. Trimming left V 4 bases short and J 3 bases short, with 13 bases between. The CDR3 coding sequence is TGCAGCGTTGTCGGACAGAGTTTCTACGAGCAGTACTTC. It codes for CSVVGQSFYEQYF.

Regarding this clone: A read error may produce the germline difference seen at one junction end. This same CDR3 is encoded by further DNA sequences in the sample. The genes are TRBV11-2 and TRBJ2-5; D remains ambiguous. This CDR3 region has 11 residues. CDR1 is SGHAT and CDR2 is FQNNGV in the germline V gene. The CDR3 DNA follows: TGTGCTAGCAGCGCGCAAGAGACCCAGTACTTC. This codes for CASSAQETQYF.

J is TRBJ2-2 and V is TRBV6-5, with D possibly TRBD1 on 5 matching bases. The CDR3 runs 15 residues. Germline values: CDR1 MNHEY, CDR2 SVGAGI. Trimming took off 8 bases at V and 5 bases at J, with 18 bases between the two ends. CDR3 DNA sequence: TGTGCCAGCGGGGCCCTTTCCCCCGGGACCGGGGAGCTGTTTTTT. Protein product: CASGALSPGTGELFF.

The chain combines TRBV6-1 with TRBJ2-3; 10 positions match TRBD2. Germline lookup yields CDR1 MNHNS and CDR2 SASEGT. The V and J ends lost 8 bases and 1 base, in that order; junction bases with no gene match: 6. The CDR3 runs to 15 residues. CDR3 protein: CASGIGTSGTDTQYF. CDR3 nucleotides: TGTGCCAGCGGAATAGGGACTAGCGGCACAGATACGCAGTATTTT.